This T cell receptor beta chain derives from a study of T-cell reconstitution after alpha-beta-depleted transplantation in children. Unique molecular identifiers were incorporated when the TCRbeta library was constructed. TCRdb itself ran the PCR reads through MiXCR, one entry per CDR3 protein. The repertoire has about 400,000 distinct CDR3 sequences, roughly 22% of them found once; the top ten carry 3.5% to 4%. From germline, CDR1 is MNHNS and CDR2 SASEGT. The CDR3 runs to 15 residues. V was clipped by 10 bases and J by 8 bases; unmatched bases: 16. This clonotype occurred many times. This rearrangement joins TRBV6-1 to TRBJ2-1, with TRBD1 matching over 8 bases. The receptor comes from a human donor who donated a stem cell graft to a child with acute myeloid leukemia. The sequences come from PBMCs from the stem cell graft donor, collected from the stem cell graft. CDR3 sequence reads: CATSKDRVYLDEQFF. CDR3 nucleotide sequence: TGTGCCACCTCGAAGGACAGGGTTTATTTAGATGAGCAGTTCTTC.